These T cell receptor beta chains were read from a single sample in a study of graft-versus-host responses after intestinal transplantation. Sequenced by immunoSEQ multiplex PCR; TCRdb stores in-frame clones only, minus some. The sample records approximately 54,000 clones, 91% being singletons. The sequencing here drew on PBMCs, taken nearly 670 days after intestinal transplant. These TCRs come from a human patient who received an intestinal transplant, so some T cells may come from the graft donor. CDR3s include the opening cysteine and the closing phenylalanine or tryptophan. D genes are given only for firm matches. Clone size is shown for a subset of rows, as once, few, many or a class of expanded clone.

J gene: TRBJ1-1; clone size: -; D gene: -; CDR3 length: 15; V gene: TRBV27; CDR3 DNA: TGTGCCAGCAGTGCCCGTTTGGGTTTGAGGACTGAAGCTTTCTTT; CDR3 protein: CASSARLGLRTEAFF
J gene: TRBJ2-5; clone size: -; D gene: -; CDR3 length: 12; V gene: TRBV25-1; CDR3 DNA: TGTGCCAGCAGCGACCACCAAGAGACCCAGTACTTC; CDR3 protein: CASSDHQETQYF
J gene: TRBJ2-5; clone size: -; D gene: -; CDR3 length: 17; V gene: TRBV7-9; CDR3 DNA: TGTGCCAGCAGCTTACATGTCCTGGGAGAACTCAAAGAGACCCAGTACTTC; CDR3 protein: CASSLHVLGELKETQYF
J gene: TRBJ1-1; clone size: few; D gene: TRBD1; CDR3 length: 18; V gene: TRBV5-1; CDR3 DNA: TGCGCCAGCAGCTTGCATAGACAGGGGCAGCCTATGAACACTGAAGCTTTCTTT; CDR3 protein: CASSLHRQGQPMNTEAFF
J gene: TRBJ1-5; clone size: -; D gene: -; CDR3 length: 14; V gene: TRBV27; CDR3 DNA: TGTGCCAGCGGATACAGCCATAGCAATCAGCCCCAGCATTTT; CDR3 protein: CASGYSHSNQPQHF
J gene: TRBJ2-3; clone size: -; D gene: -; CDR3 length: 15; V gene: TRBV6-1; CDR3 DNA: TGTGCCAGCGCCGCCCCCCGGGCCGGGACAGATACGCAGTATTTT; CDR3 protein: CASAAPRAGTDTQYF
J gene: TRBJ1-3; clone size: -; D gene: -; CDR3 length: 16; V gene: TRBV10-3; CDR3 DNA: TGTGCCATCAGTGCCGAAAGGACAGTAACTGGAAACACCATATATTTT; CDR3 protein: CAISAERTVTGNTIYF
J gene: TRBJ2-5; clone size: -; D gene: -; CDR3 length: 11; V gene: TRBV18; CDR3 DNA: TGTGCCAGCTCACCGAAAGAGACCCAGTACTTC; CDR3 protein: CASSPKETQYF
J gene: TRBJ2-7; clone size: once; D gene: -; CDR3 length: 13; V gene: TRBV10-1; CDR3 DNA: TGCGCCAGCAGTCCGCCCATTGAGAACGAGCAGTACTTC; CDR3 protein: CASSPPIENEQYF
J gene: TRBJ1-2; clone size: -; D gene: -; CDR3 length: 15; V gene: TRBV5-4; CDR3 DNA: TGTGCCAGCAGCAGAGGACAAGTTGTAGGCTATGGCTACACCTTC; CDR3 protein: CASSRGQVVGYGYTF
J gene: TRBJ2-5; clone size: -; D gene: -; CDR3 length: 13; V gene: TRBV7-7; CDR3 DNA: TGTGCCAGCAGCTCGACTAGAGTAGCCACCCAGTACTTC; CDR3 protein: CASSSTRVATQYF
J gene: TRBJ2-2; clone size: -; D gene: TRBD1; CDR3 length: 16; V gene: TRBV11-3; CDR3 DNA: TGTGCCAGCAGGCCATCGACAGGGGGGAACACCGGGGAGCTGTTTTTT; CDR3 protein: CASRPSTGGNTGELFF
J gene: TRBJ2-3; clone size: -; D gene: TRBD1; CDR3 length: 15; V gene: TRBV10-2; CDR3 DNA: TGCGCCAGCAGTGAAGGGACAGGGCACACAGATACGCAGTATTTT; CDR3 protein: CASSEGTGHTDTQYF
J gene: TRBJ2-3; clone size: once; D gene: -; CDR3 length: 14; V gene: TRBV6-4; CDR3 DNA: TGTGCCAGCAGTACAGGAACAAGCACAGATACGCAGTATTTT; CDR3 protein: CASSTGTSTDTQYF
J gene: TRBJ1-3; clone size: -; D gene: -; CDR3 length: 14; V gene: TRBV9; CDR3 DNA: TGTGCCAGCAGCTTCCGGGACGCTGGAAACACCATATATTTT; CDR3 protein: CASSFRDAGNTIYF
J gene: TRBJ2-7; clone size: -; D gene: -; CDR3 length: 14; V gene: TRBV5-6; CDR3 DNA: TGTGCCAGCAGCTTGTTTAAAGGGGGCTACGAGCAGTACTTC; CDR3 protein: CASSLFKGGYEQYF
J gene: TRBJ2-2; clone size: -; D gene: TRBD1; CDR3 length: 13; V gene: TRBV19; CDR3 DNA: TGTGCCAGTAACGACAGGGCTACCGGGGAGCTGTTTTTT; CDR3 protein: CASNDRATGELFF
J gene: TRBJ1-1; clone size: few; D gene: TRBD1; CDR3 length: 13; V gene: TRBV7-9; CDR3 DNA: TGTGCCAGCAGCGTAAGACAGGGAGGTTGGGCTTTCTTT; CDR3 protein: CASSVRQGGWAFF
J gene: TRBJ2-1; clone size: -; D gene: TRBD1; CDR3 length: 13; V gene: TRBV5-1; CDR3 DNA: TGCGCCAGCAGCTTGCCAGGGGGCAATGAGCAGTTCTTC; CDR3 protein: CASSLPGGNEQFF
J gene: TRBJ2-7; clone size: -; D gene: -; CDR3 length: 15; V gene: TRBV2; CDR3 DNA: TGTGCCAGCAGTGAACCTTCGAGGGACGCCTACGAGCAGTACTTC; CDR3 protein: CASSEPSRDAYEQYF
J gene: TRBJ2-1; clone size: -; D gene: -; CDR3 length: 13; V gene: TRBV6-1; CDR3 DNA: TGTGCCAGCAGTGACCTCAGAGGGAATGAGCAGTTCTTC; CDR3 protein: CASSDLRGNEQFF
J gene: TRBJ1-3; clone size: -; D gene: -; CDR3 length: 17; V gene: TRBV25-1; CDR3 DNA: TGTGCCAGCAGTGACGTTGGAGGCGGCAGCTCTGGAAACACCATATATTTT; CDR3 protein: CASSDVGGGSSGNTIYF
J gene: TRBJ1-2; clone size: -; D gene: TRBD1; CDR3 length: 15; V gene: TRBV5-1; CDR3 DNA: TGCGCCAGCAGCGTAAGACAGGGGTCCAACTATGGCTACACCTTC; CDR3 protein: CASSVRQGSNYGYTF
J gene: TRBJ2-3; clone size: -; D gene: TRBD1; CDR3 length: 17; V gene: TRBV7-6; CDR3 DNA: TGTGCCAGCAGCTTAGGGGGACAGGGCAGATCCACAGATACGCAGTATTTT; CDR3 protein: CASSLGGQGRSTDTQYF
J gene: TRBJ2-5; clone size: -; D gene: -; CDR3 length: 14; V gene: TRBV6-1; CDR3 DNA: TGTGCCAGCAGTGATTCGGTCGGAGAAGAGACCCAGTACTTC; CDR3 protein: CASSDSVGEETQYF
J gene: TRBJ1-1; clone size: few; D gene: -; CDR3 length: 15; V gene: TRBV7-9; CDR3 DNA: TGTGCCAGCAGCTTAGGTGGGGGGGTAGGGTCTGAAGCTTTCTTT; CDR3 protein: CASSLGGGVGSEAFF
J gene: TRBJ2-7; clone size: -; D gene: TRBD2; CDR3 length: 17; V gene: TRBV10-2; CDR3 DNA: TGCGCCAGCAGTGAGTCAACCGGGACTAGCGTGACCTACGAGCAGTACTTC; CDR3 protein: CASSESTGTSVTYEQYF
J gene: TRBJ1-1; clone size: once; D gene: -; CDR3 length: 13; V gene: TRBV5-6; CDR3 DNA: TGTGCCAGCAGCTTGTGGGGGAACACTGAAGCTTTCTTT; CDR3 protein: CASSLWGNTEAFF
J gene: TRBJ1-6; clone size: -; D gene: TRBD1; CDR3 length: 16; V gene: TRBV11-2; CDR3 DNA: TGTGCCAGCAGCCAAGGAAGGACAGGGTCGATTTCACCCCTCCACTTT; CDR3 protein: CASSQGRTGSISPLHF
J gene: TRBJ1-4; clone size: -; D gene: -; CDR3 length: 15; V gene: TRBV19; CDR3 DNA: TGTGCCAGTAGTATCCAGGGAGGGGGTAATGAAAAACTGTTTTTT; CDR3 protein: CASSIQGGGNEKLFF
J gene: TRBJ2-7; clone size: -; D gene: -; CDR3 length: 11; V gene: TRBV5-5; CDR3 DNA: TGTGCCAGCAGCTCTCACTACGAGCAGTACTTC; CDR3 protein: CASSSHYEQYF
J gene: TRBJ1-1; clone size: -; D gene: -; CDR3 length: 15; V gene: TRBV9; CDR3 DNA: TGTGCCAGCAGCGTAAGGGGAGGGGAAGGTAACGAAGCTTTCTTT; CDR3 protein: CASSVRGGEGNEAFF
J gene: TRBJ2-7; clone size: -; D gene: -; CDR3 length: 14; V gene: TRBV6-6; CDR3 DNA: TGTGCCAGCAGCCCCTCCGCGGATAACTACGAGCAGTACTTC; CDR3 protein: CASSPSADNYEQYF
J gene: TRBJ2-7; clone size: -; D gene: TRBD2; CDR3 length: 16; V gene: TRBV18; CDR3 DNA: TGTGCCAGCTCACCACCCAGGGGCGGGGGGATCTACGAGCAGTACTTC; CDR3 protein: CASSPPRGGGIYEQYF
J gene: TRBJ2-1; clone size: -; D gene: TRBD2; CDR3 length: 15; V gene: TRBV7-3; CDR3 DNA: TGTGCCAGCAGCTGGACTAGCGGGGCCTACAATGAGCAGTTCTTC; CDR3 protein: CASSWTSGAYNEQFF
J gene: TRBJ2-7; clone size: -; D gene: -; CDR3 length: 12; V gene: TRBV5-4; CDR3 DNA: TGTGCCAGCAGCACCGGGGACGCCGAGCAGTACTTC; CDR3 protein: CASSTGDAEQYF
J gene: TRBJ2-7; clone size: -; D gene: TRBD1; CDR3 length: 15; V gene: TRBV11-2; CDR3 DNA: TGTGCCAGCAGCGAAGGACAGGTGAGCTCCTACGAGCAGTACTTC; CDR3 protein: CASSEGQVSSYEQYF
J gene: TRBJ1-1; clone size: -; D gene: TRBD1; CDR3 length: 15; V gene: TRBV6-1; CDR3 DNA: TGTGCCAGCAGTGAAGCCGGGACAGGGGGCACTGAAGCTTTCTTT; CDR3 protein: CASSEAGTGGTEAFF
J gene: TRBJ2-7; clone size: -; D gene: -; CDR3 length: 14; V gene: TRBV10-3; CDR3 DNA: TGTGCCATCAGTGAGCCGGACCTGAGCTACGAGCAGTACTTC; CDR3 protein: CAISEPDLSYEQYF
J gene: TRBJ2-7; clone size: -; D gene: -; CDR3 length: 14; V gene: TRBV6-4; CDR3 DNA: TGTGCCAGCAGTGAATCTATAGAGGGTGGCGAGCAGTACTTC; CDR3 protein: CASSESIEGGEQYF
J gene: TRBJ2-5; clone size: -; D gene: -; CDR3 length: 13; V gene: TRBV9; CDR3 DNA: TGTGCCAGCAGCCCCCGCAACGAAGAGACCCAGTACTTC; CDR3 protein: CASSPRNEETQYF
J gene: TRBJ2-7; clone size: -; D gene: TRBD1; CDR3 length: 14; V gene: TRBV28; CDR3 DNA: TGCGCCAGCAGGGTGGTGCAGGGGGCCTACGAGCAGTACTTC; CDR3 protein: CASRVVQGAYEQYF
J gene: TRBJ1-3; clone size: -; D gene: -; CDR3 length: 15; V gene: TRBV5-6; CDR3 DNA: TGTGCCAGCAGCTCCACACAGGGATCTGGAAACACCATATATTTT; CDR3 protein: CASSSTQGSGNTIYF
J gene: TRBJ2-7; clone size: -; D gene: -; CDR3 length: 12; V gene: TRBV5-4; CDR3 DNA: TGTGCCAGCAGCCCGACAGTAGGAGAGCAGTACTTC; CDR3 protein: CASSPTVGEQYF
J gene: TRBJ2-7; clone size: -; D gene: -; CDR3 length: 12; V gene: TRBV6-1; CDR3 DNA: TGTGCCAGCAATAGTTTCGCGTCCGAGCAGTACTTC; CDR3 protein: CASNSFASEQYF
J gene: TRBJ2-5; clone size: -; D gene: -; CDR3 length: 12; V gene: TRBV5-1; CDR3 DNA: TGCGCCAGCAGCTTGGGGGAAGAGACCCAGTACTTC; CDR3 protein: CASSLGEETQYF
J gene: TRBJ1-2; clone size: -; D gene: -; CDR3 length: 13; V gene: TRBV30; CDR3 DNA: TGTGCCTGTTGGAATAGACAGTTCTATGGCTACACCTTC; CDR3 protein: CACWNRQFYGYTF
J gene: TRBJ1-6; clone size: -; D gene: -; CDR3 length: 15; V gene: TRBV6-7; CDR3 DNA: TGTGCCAGCAGTTACGAGGGGTGGCGTAATTCACCCCTCCACTTT; CDR3 protein: CASSYEGWRNSPLHF
J gene: TRBJ2-3; clone size: -; D gene: -; CDR3 length: 12; V gene: TRBV30; CDR3 DNA: TGTGCCTGGGAGGGTAGCACAGATACGCAGTATTTT; CDR3 protein: CAWEGSTDTQYF
J gene: TRBJ1-2; clone size: -; D gene: TRBD1; CDR3 length: 15; V gene: TRBV5-4; CDR3 DNA: TGTGCCAGCAGCTTACAGACAGGGGCTAACTATGGCTACACCTTC; CDR3 protein: CASSLQTGANYGYTF
J gene: TRBJ2-5; clone size: -; D gene: TRBD2; CDR3 length: 14; V gene: TRBV6-1; CDR3 DNA: TGTGCCAGCAGTGATCCGACTAGCGGGGACCTACGGTACTTC; CDR3 protein: CASSDPTSGDLRYF
J gene: TRBJ2-7; clone size: -; D gene: -; CDR3 length: 13; V gene: TRBV6-1; CDR3 DNA: TGTGCCAGCAGACGGGACAACTCCTACGAGCAGTACTTC; CDR3 protein: CASRRDNSYEQYF
J gene: TRBJ2-5; clone size: -; D gene: TRBD1; CDR3 length: 14; V gene: TRBV5-1; CDR3 DNA: TGCGCCAGCAGCGGGACAGGGGTTAGTGAGACCCAGTACTTC; CDR3 protein: CASSGTGVSETQYF
J gene: TRBJ2-1; clone size: -; D gene: TRBD2; CDR3 length: 13; V gene: TRBV4-1; CDR3 DNA: TGCGCCAGCAGCCAAGAATCTAGCGGGGGGTTGTTCTTC; CDR3 protein: CASSQESSGGLFF